This TCR beta chain was found in a study of molecular identifiers for immune sequencing clone quantification. The CDR3 sequence is 21 residues long. CDR1 and CDR2 (germline): LGHNA, YNFKEQ. J gave up 6 bases and V 0 bases, and 15 bases lay outside the gene matches. TCRdb called the PCR reads again in MiXCR, with one record for every CDR3 protein. The sample shows over 600,000 distinct CDR3 sequences, 20% of them seen only once. This TCR was recovered from a human donor in good health. Some libraries in this study had Jurkat cell RNA spiked in. The genes are TRBV4-2 and TRBJ2-2, with 14 nucleotides matching TRBD2. Sequencing was performed on naive CD8+ T cells from blood, with Jurkat cell RNA spiked in. The subset: FACS-sorted CD8+CD4-CCR7+CD45RA+ naive T cells. CDR3 sequence reads: CASSQEPSPVGLAGGAGELFF. DNA for the CDR3: TGTGCCAGCAGCCAAGAACCCTCCCCCGTTGGACTAGCGGGAGGTGCCGGGGAGCTGTTTTTT.